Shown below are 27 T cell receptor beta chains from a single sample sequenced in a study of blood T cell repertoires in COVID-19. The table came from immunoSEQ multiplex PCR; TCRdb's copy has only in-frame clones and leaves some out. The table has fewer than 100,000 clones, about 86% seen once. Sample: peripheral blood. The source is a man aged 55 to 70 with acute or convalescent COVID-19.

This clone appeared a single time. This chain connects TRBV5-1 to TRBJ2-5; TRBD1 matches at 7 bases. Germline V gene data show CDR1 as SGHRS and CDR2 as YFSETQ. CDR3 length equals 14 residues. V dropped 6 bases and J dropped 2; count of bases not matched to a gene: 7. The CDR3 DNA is TGCGCCAGCAACTCTGGGACAGAGCAAGAGACCCAGTACTTC. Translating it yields CASNSGTEQETQYF.

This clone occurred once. The CDR3 loop is CASSVVATGETQYF. In DNA, the CDR3 is TGTGCCAGCAGCGTAGTAGCTACCGGGGAGACCCAGTACTTC. The J gene is TRBJ2-5, the V gene TRBV9; D not certain. Germline CDR1 SGDLS, CDR2 YYNGEE. Between the trimmed V and J ends, which lost 0 bases and 5 bases, there was a span of 11 bases. The CDR3 consists of 14 residues.

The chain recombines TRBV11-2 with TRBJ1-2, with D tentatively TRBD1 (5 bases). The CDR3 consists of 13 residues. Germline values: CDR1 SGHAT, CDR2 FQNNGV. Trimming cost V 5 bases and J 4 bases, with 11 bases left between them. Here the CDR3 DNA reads TGTGCCAGCAGCCTTGACAGCTTCTATGGCTACACCTTC. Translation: CASSLDSFYGYTF.

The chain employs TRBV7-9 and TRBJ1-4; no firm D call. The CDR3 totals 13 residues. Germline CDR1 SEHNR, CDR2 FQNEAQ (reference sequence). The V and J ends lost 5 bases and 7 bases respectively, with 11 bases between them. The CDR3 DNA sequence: TGTGCCAGCAGCCGAGGCCAGAGTGAAAAACTGTTTTTT. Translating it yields CASSRGQSEKLFF. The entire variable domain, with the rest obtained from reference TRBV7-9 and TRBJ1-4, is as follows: DTGVSQNPRHKITKRGQNVTFRCDPISEHNRLYWYRQTLGQGPEFLTYFQNEAQLEKSRLLSDRFSAERPKGSFSTLEIQRTEQGDSAMYLCASSRGQSEKLFFGSGTQLSVL.

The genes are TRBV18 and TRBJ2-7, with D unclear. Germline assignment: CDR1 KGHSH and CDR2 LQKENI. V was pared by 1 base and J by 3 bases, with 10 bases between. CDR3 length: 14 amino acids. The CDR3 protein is CASSPLDSYYEQYF. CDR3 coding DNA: TGTGCCAGCTCACCACTAGATTCGTACTACGAGCAGTACTTC.

The CDR3 sequence is CASSVSVAGAYEQYF. The CDR3 DNA is TGTGCCAGCAGCGTATCGGTAGCGGGAGCCTACGAGCAGTACTTC. The V and J genes are TRBV9 and TRBJ2-7; 9 bases line up with TRBD2. The CDR3 runs to 15 residues. The junction had 4 bases not matched to a gene; V was cut back by 1 base and J by 2 bases. The germline gives CDR1 SGDLS, CDR2 YYNGEE.

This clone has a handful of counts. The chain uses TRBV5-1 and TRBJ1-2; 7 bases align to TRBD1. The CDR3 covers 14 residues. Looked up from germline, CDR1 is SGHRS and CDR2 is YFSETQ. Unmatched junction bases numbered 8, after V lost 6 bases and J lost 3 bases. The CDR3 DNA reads TGCGCCAGCACCACCCGGACAGGAGACTATGGCTACACCTTC. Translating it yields CASTTRTGDYGYTF.

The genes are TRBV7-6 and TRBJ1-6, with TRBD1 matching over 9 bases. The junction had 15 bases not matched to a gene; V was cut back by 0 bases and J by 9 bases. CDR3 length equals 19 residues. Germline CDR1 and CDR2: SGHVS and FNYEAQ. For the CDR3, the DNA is TGTGCCAGCAGCTTAGCGGTGAACTCCGGGACAGGGCAAGGTTCACCCCTCCACTTT. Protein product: CASSLAVNSGTGQGSPLHF.

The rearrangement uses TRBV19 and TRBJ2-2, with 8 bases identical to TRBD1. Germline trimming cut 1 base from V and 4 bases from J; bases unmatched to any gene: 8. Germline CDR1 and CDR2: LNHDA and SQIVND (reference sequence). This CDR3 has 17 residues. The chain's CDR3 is CASSIGGRGLSTGELFF. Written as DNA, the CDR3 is TGTGCCAGTAGTATAGGTGGCAGGGGGCTTAGCACCGGGGAGCTGTTTTTT.

The CDR3 is CATTGQDSYEQYF. The CDR3 DNA sequence: TGTGCCACAACGGGACAGGACTCTTACGAGCAGTACTTC. The V gene is TRBV2, the J gene TRBJ2-7; 8 bases map to TRBD1. In germline, CDR1 is SNHLY, CDR2 FYNNEI. This CDR3 is built from 13 residues. Trimming cost V 10 bases and J 4 bases; bases outside gene matches: 9.

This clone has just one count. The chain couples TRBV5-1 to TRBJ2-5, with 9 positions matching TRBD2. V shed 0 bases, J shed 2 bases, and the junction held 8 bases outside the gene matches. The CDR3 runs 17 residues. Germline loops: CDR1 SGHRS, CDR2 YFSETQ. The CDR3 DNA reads TGCGCCAGCAGCTTGGCCGGTAGCGGGAGTGTTCAAGAGACCCAGTACTTC. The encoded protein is CASSLAGSGSVQETQYF.

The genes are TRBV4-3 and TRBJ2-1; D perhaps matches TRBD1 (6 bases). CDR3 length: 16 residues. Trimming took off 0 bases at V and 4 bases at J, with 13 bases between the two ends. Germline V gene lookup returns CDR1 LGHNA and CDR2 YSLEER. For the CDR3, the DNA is TGCGCCAGCAGCCAAGATTGGGCAGGGGAATACAATGAGCAGTTCTTC. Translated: CASSQDWAGEYNEQFF.

The DNA for the CDR3 is TGTGCCAGCAGCTGGGGAGCCACCTATGGCTACACCTTC. Protein: CASSWGATYGYTF. The V call is TRBV7-9, the J call TRBJ1-2; D is unresolved. There are 13 residues in the CDR3. Germline loops: CDR1 SEHNR, CDR2 FQNEAQ (reference sequence). Trimming took 4 bases from V and 4 from J, leaving 10 bases between them.

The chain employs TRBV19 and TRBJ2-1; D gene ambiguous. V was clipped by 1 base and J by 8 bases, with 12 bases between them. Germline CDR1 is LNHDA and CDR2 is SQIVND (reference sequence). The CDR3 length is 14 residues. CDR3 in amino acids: CASSIAPRGYEQFF. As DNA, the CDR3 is TGTGCCAGTAGTATAGCACCGAGAGGATATGAGCAGTTCTTC.

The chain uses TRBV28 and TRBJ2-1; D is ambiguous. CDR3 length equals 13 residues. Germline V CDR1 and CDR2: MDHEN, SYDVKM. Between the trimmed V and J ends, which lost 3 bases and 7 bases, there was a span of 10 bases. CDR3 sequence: CASSLGLVNEQFF. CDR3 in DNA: TGTGCCAGCAGTTTGGGCCTTGTTAATGAGCAGTTCTTC.

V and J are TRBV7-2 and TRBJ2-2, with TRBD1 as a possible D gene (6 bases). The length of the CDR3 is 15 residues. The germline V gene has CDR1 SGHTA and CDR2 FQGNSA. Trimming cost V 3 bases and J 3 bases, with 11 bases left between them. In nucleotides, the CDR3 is TGTGCCAGCAGCTTCAGGGGTGAGGACACCGGGGAGCTGTTTTTT. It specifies CASSFRGEDTGELFF.

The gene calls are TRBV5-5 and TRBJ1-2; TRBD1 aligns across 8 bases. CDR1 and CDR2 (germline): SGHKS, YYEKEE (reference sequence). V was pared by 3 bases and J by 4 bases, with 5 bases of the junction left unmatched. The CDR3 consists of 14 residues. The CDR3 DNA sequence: TGTGCCAGCAGCTCCGGGACAGGTGGCTATGGCTACACCTTC. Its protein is CASSSGTGGYGYTF.

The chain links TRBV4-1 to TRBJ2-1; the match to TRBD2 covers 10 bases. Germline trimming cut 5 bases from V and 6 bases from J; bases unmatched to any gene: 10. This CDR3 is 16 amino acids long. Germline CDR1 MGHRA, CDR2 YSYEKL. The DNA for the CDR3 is TGCGCCAGCAGCTATAGAGCTAGCGGGAGTCGCAATGAGCAGTTCTTC. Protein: CASSYRASGSRNEQFF.

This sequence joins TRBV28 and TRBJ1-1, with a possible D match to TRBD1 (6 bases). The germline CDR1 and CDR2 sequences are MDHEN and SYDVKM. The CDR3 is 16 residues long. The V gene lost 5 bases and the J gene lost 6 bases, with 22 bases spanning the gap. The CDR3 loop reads CASSLGGGRILPEAFF. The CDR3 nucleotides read TGTGCCAGCAGTCTCGGCGGGGGGCGGATACTGCCTGAAGCTTTCTTT. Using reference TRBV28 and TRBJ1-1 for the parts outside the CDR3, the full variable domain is DVKVTQSSRYLVKRTGEKVFLECVQDMDHENMFWYRQDPGLGLRLIYFSYDVKMKEKGDIPEGYSVSREKKERFSLILESASTNQTSMYLCASSLGGGRILPEAFFGQGTRLTVV.

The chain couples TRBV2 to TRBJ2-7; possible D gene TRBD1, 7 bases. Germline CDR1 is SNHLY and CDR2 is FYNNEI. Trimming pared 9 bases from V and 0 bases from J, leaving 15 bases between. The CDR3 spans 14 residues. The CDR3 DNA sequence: TGTGCCAGTACAGACAGGGACTTCTCCTACGAGCAGTACTTC. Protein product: CASTDRDFSYEQYF.

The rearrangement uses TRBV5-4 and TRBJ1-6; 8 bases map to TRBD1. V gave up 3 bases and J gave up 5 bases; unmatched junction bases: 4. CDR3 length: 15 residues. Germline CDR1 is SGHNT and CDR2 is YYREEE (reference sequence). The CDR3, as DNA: TGTGCCAGCAGCTATTCAGGGGGCAATAATTCACCCCTCCACTTT. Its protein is CASSYSGGNNSPLHF.

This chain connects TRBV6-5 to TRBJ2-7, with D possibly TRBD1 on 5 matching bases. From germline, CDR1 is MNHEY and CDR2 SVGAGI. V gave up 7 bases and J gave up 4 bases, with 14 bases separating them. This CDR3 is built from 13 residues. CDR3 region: CASKAPAGYEQYF. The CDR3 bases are TGTGCCAGCAAGGCCCCGGCAGGGTACGAGCAGTACTTC.

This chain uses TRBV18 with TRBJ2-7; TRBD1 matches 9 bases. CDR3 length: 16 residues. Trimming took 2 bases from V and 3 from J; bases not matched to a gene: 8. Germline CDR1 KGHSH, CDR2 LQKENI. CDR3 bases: TGTGCCAGCTCACCATTACCGGGACAGGGTATCTACGAGCAGTACTTC. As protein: CASSPLPGQGIYEQYF.

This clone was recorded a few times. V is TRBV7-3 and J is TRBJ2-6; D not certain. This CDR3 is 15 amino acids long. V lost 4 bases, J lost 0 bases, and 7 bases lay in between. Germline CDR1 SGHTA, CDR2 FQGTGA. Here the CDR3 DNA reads TGTGCCAGCAGCTCTCAGGACTCTGGGGCCAACGTCCTGACTTTC. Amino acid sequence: CASSSQDSGANVLTF. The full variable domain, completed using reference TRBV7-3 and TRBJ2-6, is GAGVSQTPSNKVTEKGKYVELRCDPISGHTALYWYRQSLGQGPEFLIYFQGTGAADDSGLPNDRFFAVRPEGSVSTLKIQRTERGDSAVYLCASSSQDSGANVLTFGAGSRLTVL.

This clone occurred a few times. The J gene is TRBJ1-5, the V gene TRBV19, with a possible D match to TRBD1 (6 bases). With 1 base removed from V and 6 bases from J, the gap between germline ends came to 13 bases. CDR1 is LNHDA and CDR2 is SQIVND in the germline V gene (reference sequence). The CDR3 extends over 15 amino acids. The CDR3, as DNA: TGTGCCAGTAGTATAGGGCCCAGGGGCAGTCAGCCCCAGCATTTT. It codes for CASSIGPRGSQPQHF.

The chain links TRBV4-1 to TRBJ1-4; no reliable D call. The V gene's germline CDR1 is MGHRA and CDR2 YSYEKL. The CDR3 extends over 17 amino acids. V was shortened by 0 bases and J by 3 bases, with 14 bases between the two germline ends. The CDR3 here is CASSQESGRVANEKLFF. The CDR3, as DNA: TGCGCCAGCAGCCAAGAGTCGGGAAGGGTAGCTAATGAAAAACTGTTTTTT.

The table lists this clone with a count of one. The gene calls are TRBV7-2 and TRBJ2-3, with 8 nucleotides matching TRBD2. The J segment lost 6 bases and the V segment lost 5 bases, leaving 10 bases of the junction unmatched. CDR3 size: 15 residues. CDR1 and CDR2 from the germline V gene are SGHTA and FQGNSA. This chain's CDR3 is CASSEGLATYDTQYF. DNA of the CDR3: TGTGCCAGCAGCGAAGGACTAGCCACATACGATACGCAGTATTTT.